This T cell receptor beta chain was documented in a study of CD8 T cells in ankylosing spondylitis. Researchers built TCR beta libraries using quantitative 5'-RACE with molecular barcodes. TCRdb reanalysed the 5' RACE reads using MiXCR and keeps one entry per CDR3 protein. Of 200,000 to 250,000 distinct CDR3 sequences in the sample, 6% to 8% were seen once. Whole-study results and caveats: Before this, some motif variants had been reported in reactive arthritis synovial fluid and blood. Roughly eight highly homologous variants made up a TCR beta motif that seemed to typify ankylosing spondylitis blood.

This CDR3 is built from 15 residues. Germline V lookup: CDR1 MDHEN, CDR2 SYDVKM. With 4 bases clipped from V and 6 bases from J, the junction kept 9 bases outside the gene matches. In regard to this clonotype: Its antigen is undetermined.

The genes are TRBV28 and TRBJ2-1; 7 bases fit TRBD1. This sequence was found in a male donor with ankylosing spondylitis. Source material: blood, either unsorted or a sorted T cell fraction (not recorded which). The CDR3 DNA follows: TGTGCCAGCAGTTACCCCGGGACAGCGAGCAATGAGCAGTTCTTC. Encoded protein: CASSYPGTASNEQFF.